This is a list of T cell receptor beta chains from one sample in a study of T-cell reconstitution after alpha-beta-depleted transplantation in children. Each CDR3 protein gets one entry after TCRdb re-called the PCR reads with MiXCR. Of roughly 490,000 distinct CDR3 sequences in the sample, about an eighth are singletons; the top ten hold around 13%. Sequenced here: PBMCs, mostly from graft donor cells, sampled 180 days after TCRalphabeta/CD19-depleted stem cell transplant. The receptors were gathered from a female patient aged 2-10 years who had a stem cell transplant for aplastic anemia, so the T cells may come from the graft donor. Both conserved end residues are part of each CDR3. Size is omitted from some rows. Given values are once, few, many or a class for expanded clones.

V	size	J	CDR3
TRBV18	-	TRBJ2-3	CASSPRKVAGTDTQYF
TRBV11-2	few	TRBJ2-3	CASSFVAGGSPDTQYF
TRBV29-1	few	TRBJ2-5	CSPPRRRQGETQYF
TRBV24-1	-	TRBJ1-1	CATSDRNRGEAFF
TRBV11-2	few	TRBJ1-4	CASSLARASEKLFF
TRBV19	-	TRBJ2-1	CASSSRGGVNEQFF
TRBV5-1	-	TRBJ2-2	CASSLEYRWDTGELFF
TRBV20-1	many	TRBJ2-1	CSARAGTTNGFF
TRBV27	-	TRBJ2-1	CASSFHTGTGGRNEQFF
TRBV7-2	few	TRBJ2-1	CASSFAGSGSNEQFF
TRBV7-8	-	TRBJ2-1	CASSFRIGTYEQFF
TRBV12-3/TRBV12-4	-	TRBJ2-3	CASSLATNTDTQYF
TRBV9	many	TRBJ2-3	CASSETTPGLATSTDTQYF
TRBV20-1	-	TRBJ2-5	CSASGTGNQETQYF
TRBV20-1	-	TRBJ2-1	CSAKAGGYNEQFF
TRBV20-1	-	TRBJ2-1	CSARDPGHNEQFF
TRBV18	few	TRBJ2-3	CASSTQGHRTDTQYF
TRBV7-9	few	TRBJ1-5	CASSLGTGAVHQPQHF
TRBV7-2	few	TRBJ2-1	CASSLLHRITYNEQFF
TRBV11-3	many	TRBJ2-5	CASSLRGLLQETQYF
TRBV6-2/TRBV6-3	few	TRBJ2-4	CASSYSMGRPAKNIQYF
TRBV2	few	TRBJ2-2	CASSGPLGTTNTGELFF
TRBV3-1	-	TRBJ2-5	CASSNRLAGQETQYF
TRBV7-2	many	TRBJ1-1	CASSLVRENTEAFF